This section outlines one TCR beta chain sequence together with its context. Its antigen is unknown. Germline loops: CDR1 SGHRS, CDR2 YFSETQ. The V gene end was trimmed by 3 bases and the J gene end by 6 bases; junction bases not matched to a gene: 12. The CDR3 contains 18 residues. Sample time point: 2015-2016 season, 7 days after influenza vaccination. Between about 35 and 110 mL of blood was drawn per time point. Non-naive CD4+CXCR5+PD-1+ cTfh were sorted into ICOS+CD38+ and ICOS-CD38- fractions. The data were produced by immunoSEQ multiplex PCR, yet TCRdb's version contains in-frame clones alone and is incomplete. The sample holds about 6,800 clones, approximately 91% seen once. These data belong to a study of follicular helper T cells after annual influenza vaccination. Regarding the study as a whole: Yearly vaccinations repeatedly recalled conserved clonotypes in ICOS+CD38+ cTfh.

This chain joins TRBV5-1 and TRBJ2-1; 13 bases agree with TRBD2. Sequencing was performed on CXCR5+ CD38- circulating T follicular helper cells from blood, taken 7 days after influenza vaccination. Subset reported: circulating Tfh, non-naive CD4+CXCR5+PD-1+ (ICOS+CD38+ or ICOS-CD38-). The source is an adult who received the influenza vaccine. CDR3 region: CASSWTGLAGPLANEQFF. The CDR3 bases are TGCGCCAGCAGCTGGACGGGACTAGCGGGGCCCCTCGCCAATGAGCAGTTCTTC.